This T cell receptor (beta chain) came from a study of blood T cell repertoires in COVID-19. Background on the study: There were acute and convalescent COVID-19 samples, and they came from the United States, Italy and Spain. T cells, B-cell-depleted T cells, or PBMCs provided the cDNA or gDNA that served as material.

Study processing details: How many nucleated cells were present was estimated from reference gene primer amplification. The repertoire was sequenced with immunoSEQ multiplex PCR; TCRdb's copy has only in-frame clones and lacks some. V and J calls and clone size are copied from that table; D and trimming were computed from the DNA. Here the sample spans 150,000 or so clones, less than 80% being singletons. J gave up 7 bases and V 3 bases, and 5 bases lay outside the gene matches. Germline V CDR1 and CDR2: KGHDR, SFDVKD. The CDR3 is 15 amino acids. The sequenced sample consisted of peripheral blood. This clonotype was obtained from a woman over 75 with active or convalescent COVID-19. J is TRBJ2-2 and V is TRBV24-1, with 9 bases fitting TRBD1. The CDR3 loop reads CATSDRQGGSGELFF. CDR3 sequence (DNA): TGTGCCACCAGTGATCGACAGGGGGGGAGCGGGGAGCTGTTTTTT.